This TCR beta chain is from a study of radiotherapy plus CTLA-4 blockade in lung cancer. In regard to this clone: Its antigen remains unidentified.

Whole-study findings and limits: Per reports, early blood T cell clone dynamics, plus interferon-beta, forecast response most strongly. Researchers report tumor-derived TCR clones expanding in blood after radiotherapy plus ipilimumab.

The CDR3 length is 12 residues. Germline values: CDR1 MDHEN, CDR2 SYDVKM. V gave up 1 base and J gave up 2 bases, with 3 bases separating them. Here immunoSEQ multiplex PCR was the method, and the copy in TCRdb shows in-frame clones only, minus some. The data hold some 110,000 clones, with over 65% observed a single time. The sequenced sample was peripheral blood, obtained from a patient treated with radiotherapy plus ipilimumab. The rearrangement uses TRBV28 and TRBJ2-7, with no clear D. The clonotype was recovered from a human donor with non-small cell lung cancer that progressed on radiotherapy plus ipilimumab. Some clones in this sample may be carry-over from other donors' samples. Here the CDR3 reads CASSLSPYEQYF. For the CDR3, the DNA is TGTGCCAGCAGTTTATCCCCCTACGAGCAGTACTTC.